This TCR beta chain was retrieved from a study of cytomegalovirus exposure and HLA in healthy donors. Across the whole study: The use of the same platform for the approximately 110 validation repertoires and the roughly 730 first-cohort repertoires was reported by a later analysis. The study's findings and limits: According to a later analysis, TCR clusters from the first cohort tended to co-occur in the 100 to 150 validation repertoires. Generally TCR sequences proved uncommon, though certain public TCRs appeared in numerous donors.

The validation cohort, a group of 90 to 150 subjects, included the donors and was separate from the roughly 670-subject first cohort. On this clone: What it recognizes is unknown.

Sequenced by immunoSEQ multiplex PCR; TCRdb stores in-frame clones only, minus some. Counted here are 150,000 to 160,000 clones, roughly 86% occurring once; the ten biggest clones make up roughly 1.9%. From germline, CDR1 is MNHEY and CDR2 SMNVEV (reference sequence). This CDR3 is 16 amino acids long. The V end was cut by 2 bases, the J end by 8 bases, with 21 bases between. V and J are TRBV27 and TRBJ1-2; D gene ambiguous. The clonotype comes from a human donor in good health. The specimen was PBMCs. The CDR3 region has the DNA TGTGCCAGCAGTTTAAATTGGCGTGGCAGCCAGAGGGGCTACACCTTC. It is translated as CASSLNWRGSQRGYTF.